This T cell receptor (beta chain) was sequenced during a study of cytomegalovirus exposure and HLA in healthy donors. Primers: 60 Vbeta forward and 13 Jbeta reverse. The data were produced by immunoSEQ multiplex PCR, yet TCRdb's version contains in-frame clones alone and is incomplete. The data contain 65,000 to 100,000 clones, approximately 79% of them singletons. This CDR3 spans 14 amino acids. Germline CDR1 and CDR2: MDHEN and SYDVKM. The V end lost 6 bases, the J end lost 1 base, and 10 bases lay between the germline ends. Overall study findings and caveats: Most TCR sequences were uncommon, yet certain public TCRs appeared in many donors. Most subjects had HLA-A and HLA-B alleles reportedly predicted accurately by TCR beta sequences. V- and J-gene trimming of TCR beta was linked (in a later analysis) to a missense DCLRE1C variant.

The count of this clone is one. The antigen remains undetermined. This chain links TRBV28 with TRBJ1-5, with D possibly matching TRBD1 (5 bases). This TCR was sampled from a female donor in good health and CMV-seronegative. Sequencing input: PBMCs. In DNA form, the CDR3 reads TGTGCCAGCAGAACCCCAGGGAGCAATCAGCCCCAGCATTTT. Translating it yields CASRTPGSNQPQHF.